The 17 T cell receptor beta chains given below trace back to one sample, sequenced in a study of Ad26.COV2.S vaccination and SARS-CoV-2 variants. The protocol was immunoSEQ multiplex PCR, while the TCRdb copy is restricted to in-frame clones and leaves out a portion. The sample carries about 680,000 clones, about 90% recorded once. Indicated treatment: around 19 received Ad26.COV2.S at low or high dose, single or two shots; 5 received placebo; per-sample allocation not given. On day 63 after the first injection, vaccine and placebo recipients gave samples. The sample in question was peripheral blood, obtained in a trial of Ad26.COV2.S vaccine versus placebo. These receptors came from a person aged 18-65 years who received the Ad26.COV2.S COVID-19 vaccine or a placebo.

J is TRBJ2-7 and V is TRBV5-1; 9 positions match TRBD2. Germline CDR1 SGHRS, CDR2 YFSETQ. This CDR3 contains 15 residues. V was clipped by 6 bases and J by 3 bases; unmatched bases: 10. CDR3 nucleotide sequence: TGCGCCAGCAACAAGGTCACTAGCGGGTACTACGAGCAGTACTTC. It codes for CASNKVTSGYYEQYF.

The CDR3 bases are TGTGCCAGCAGCCGAGAGACAGGGGGCGATGATAGCTCTAATGAAAAACTGTTTTTT. Amino acids: CASSRETGGDDSSNEKLFF. The chain couples TRBV3-1 (or the pseudogene TRBV3-2) to TRBJ1-4; 10 bases align to TRBD1. V trimming: 4 bases; J trimming: 3 bases; junction bases outside the gene matches: 14. CDR1 and CDR2 (germline): LGHDT, YNNKEL (reference sequence). The CDR3 is 19 residues long.

This clone occurred once. The gene calls are TRBV18 and TRBJ1-6; the match to TRBD1 covers 8 bases. V dropped 4 bases and J dropped 7; count of bases not matched to a gene: 3. The length of the CDR3 is 14 residues. Germline-derived CDR1 and CDR2 are KGHSH and LQKENI. The chain's CDR3 is CASSLDRGNSPLHF. CDR3 DNA sequence: TGTGCCAGCTCACTCGACAGGGGAAATTCACCCCTCCACTTT.

This chain connects TRBV5-4 to TRBJ2-1; tentatively, D is TRBD2 (6 bases). Trimming cost V 4 bases and J 1 base, with 18 bases left between them. CDR1 and CDR2 from the germline V gene are SGHNT and YYREEE (reference sequence). The length of the CDR3 is 17 residues. The CDR3 bases are TGTGCCAGCAGCGCGAAGTGGAGGGGAAGATCCTACAATGAGCAGTTCTTC. Translated, it gives CASSAKWRGRSYNEQFF.

The rearrangement links TRBV6-5 to TRBJ1-4; D is unresolved. This CDR3 region has 14 residues. The germline V gene encodes CDR1 MNHEY and CDR2 SVGAGI. The ends were cut back, 1 base at V and 0 bases at J, with 3 bases in the middle. This CDR3 is CASSYYSTNEKLFF. The CDR3 nucleotides are TGTGCCAGCAGTTACTACTCAACTAATGAAAAACTGTTTTTT.

CDR3 DNA sequence: TGTGCCAGCAGTCAACAAGGGACACCTTATGGCTACACCTTC. Protein sequence: CASSQQGTPYGYTF. The V and J genes are TRBV7-2 and TRBJ1-2, with TRBD1 as a possible D gene (6 bases). CDR1 is SGHTA, CDR2 FQGNSA, per germline. This CDR3 has 14 amino acids. Trimming took 6 bases from V and 5 from J, leaving 16 bases between them.

This clone was recorded a few times. The rearrangement links TRBV4-2 to TRBJ2-7; maybe TRBD1 (6 bases). With 5 bases removed from V and 5 bases from J, the gap between germline ends came to 16 bases. CDR3 length: 14 amino acids. Germline CDR1 and CDR2: LGHNA and YNFKEQ. The CDR3 bases are TGTGCCAGCAGCTACAGGGTTGGTGATCACGAGCAGTACTTC. It is translated as CASSYRVGDHEQYF.

The genes are TRBV4-2 and TRBJ2-2, with D possibly TRBD2 on 5 matching bases. CDR3 length equals 17 residues. Trimming took 0 bases from V and 5 from J, leaving 16 bases between them. Germline V gene data show CDR1 as LGHNA and CDR2 as YNFKEQ. The CDR3 DNA reads as TGTGCCAGCAGCCAAGATTCCGACGGGATCGGGACCGGGGAGCTGTTTTTT. This sequence encodes CASSQDSDGIGTGELFF.

The chain joins TRBV19 to TRBJ1-5; tentative D call: TRBD1 (5 bases). The CDR3 spans 14 residues. V dropped 1 base and J dropped 7 bases, with 11 bases sitting between them. Germline lookup yields CDR1 LNHDA and CDR2 SQIVND (reference sequence). The CDR3 region is CASSIGGGRQPQHF. The CDR3 DNA is TGTGCCAGTAGTATAGGGGGCGGGCGGCAGCCCCAGCATTTT.

The count of this clone is one. This chain connects TRBV10-3 to TRBJ1-3; the D is unclear. The germline CDR1 and CDR2 sequences are ENHRY and SYGVKD. The CDR3 is made up of 10 amino acids. Trimming shortened V by 10 bases and J by 4 bases, and 5 bases separated the two germline ends. CDR3 sequence reads: CATEGNTIYF. CDR3 coding DNA: TGTGCCACCGAGGGAAACACCATATATTTT.

This clone has only a few counts. J is TRBJ1-4 and V is TRBV5-6; D is ambiguous. CDR3 length equals 12 residues. From germline, CDR1 is SGHDT and CDR2 YYEEEE. Trimming removed 2 bases from V and 8 bases from J, with 7 bases in between. CDR3 protein: CASSFQREKLFF. Here the CDR3 DNA reads TGTGCCAGCAGCTTTCAAAGGGAAAAACTGTTTTTT.

The V and J genes are TRBV27 and TRBJ2-7; D may be TRBD1 (5 bases). CDR1 MNHEY and CDR2 SMNVEV come from the germline V gene (reference sequence). The CDR3 is 13 amino acids. The V end was cut by 4 bases, the J end by 3 bases, with 10 bases between. The CDR3 coding sequence is TGTGCCAGCAGTTCAGGGCTAGGCTACGAGCAGTACTTC. It codes for CASSSGLGYEQYF.

The chain is built from TRBV15 and TRBJ2-5; D unclear. Germline CDR1 and CDR2: LNHNV and YYDKDF (reference sequence). V lost 4 bases and J lost 0, with 6 bases in between. CDR3 length: 13 amino acids. The CDR3 sequence: CATSNGYQETQYF. The CDR3 bases are TGTGCCACCAGCAACGGGTACCAAGAGACCCAGTACTTC.

The chain employs TRBV16 and TRBJ1-1; no clear D. CDR1 KGHSY and CDR2 FQNENV come from the germline V gene. The CDR3 length is 14 residues. Trimming left V 2 bases short and J 1 base short, with 8 bases between. The chain's CDR3 is CASSQRVGNTEAFF. The CDR3 region has the DNA TGTGCCAGCAGCCAACGTGTGGGGAACACTGAAGCTTTCTTT.

The V call is TRBV3-1 (or the pseudogene TRBV3-2), the J call TRBJ2-1; no clear D. The length of the CDR3 is 16 residues. V dropped 0 bases and J dropped 2 bases, with 11 bases sitting between them. Germline CDR1 LGHDT, CDR2 YNNKEL (reference sequence). Written as DNA, the CDR3 is TGTGCCAGCAGCCAAGAGCCCGACCCCCCCTACAATGAGCAGTTCTTC. It codes for CASSQEPDPPYNEQFF.

CDR3 sequence: CASSLALASNNEQFF. The DNA for the CDR3 is TGTGCCAGCAGCTTAGCACTAGCGTCGAACAATGAGCAGTTCTTC. The chain uses TRBV7-2 and TRBJ2-1; 7 bases fit TRBD2. V was pared by 0 bases and J by 5 bases, with 4 bases of the junction left unmatched. The CDR3 spans 15 residues. Looked up from germline, CDR1 is SGHTA and CDR2 is FQGNSA.

The genes are TRBV6-6 and TRBJ2-1, with D possibly TRBD2 on 5 matching bases. There are 15 residues in the CDR3. V was shortened by 0 bases and J by 2 bases, with 8 bases between the two germline ends. The V gene's germline CDR1 is MNHNY and CDR2 SVGAGI (reference sequence). DNA for the CDR3: TGTGCCAGCAGTTACTCGGCGGGCGCCTACAATGAGCAGTTCTTC. Protein product: CASSYSAGAYNEQFF.